The source of this T cell receptor (beta chain) is a study of T cell repertoires in aging, cancer and after chemotherapy (dated by TCRdb to the late 2010s). The study in broad terms: Donors were distributed across six age groups ranging from 30 or younger to 70 or older, with at least three individuals included per group. The complete dataset included roughly 8.8 million TCR reads. To examine immunoaging and T cell reconstitution after chemotherapy, the study profiled TCR beta repertoires in peripheral blood from healthy donors and cancer patients. In the solid tumor group, the paired samples taken before and after chemotherapy came from brain tumor (glioblastoma) patients given temozolomide-based therapy. Alongside fewer than 100 healthy donors serving as a reference group, the cohort included roughly 220 cancer patients, of whom some 91 had hematological cancers and more than 120 had solid cancers. Broad study findings and their caveats: According to the authors, the repertoire data do not allow conclusions to be drawn about immunological memory after chemotherapy. In healthy donors, the decline in TCR diversity with age was mainly due to loss of richness, whereas in cancer patients loss of evenness also played a role. Median generation probability increased over the chemotherapy interval in both cancer cohorts, suggesting repertoire reconstitution through rebound thymic output. Significantly lower blood TCR diversity and higher clonality were observed in untreated patients with hematological or solid cancers than in age-matched healthy donors.

The V end loses 6 bases and the J end loses 2 bases, and a stretch of 14 bases separates them. The CDR3 spans 16 residues, from the cysteine through the phenylalanine. The DNA shown is the 48-base CDR3, in frame from base 1. CDR1 and CDR2 (MNHEY, SMNVEV) derive from the germline V gene (reference sequence). Instead of sorted cells or RNA, genomic DNA extracted from peripheral blood served as the source for amplifying TCR beta rearrangements. By its share of the sample, this clonotype is large (0.1 to 1%). The target of this receptor is not known. Per-nucleotide qualities are absent, and no much larger clonotype sits a single base away. Multiplex touch-down PCR with a mixed TRB-A/B primer pool was used to amplify rearranged TRB sequences covering the V, D and J segments. Illumina adapters and sample indices were added to the amplicons in two consecutive PCR reactions performed with Phusion HS II polymerase. After gel purification with the NucleoSpin Gel and PCR Clean-up kit, the amplicons were checked using Qubit and an Agilent 2100 Bioanalyzer. Libraries were sequenced on an Illumina MiSeq using 600-cycle, single-indexed, paired-end runs. As for the original processing: Processing of the TRB sequences was carried out with MiXCR versions 2.12 and 3.0.5. Each unique CDR3 nucleotide sequence was treated as one clone, and only productive sequences with two or more reads were kept. Repertoire metrics included Shannon diversity, evenness, clonality (one minus evenness), and alpha-parameterized diversity profiles from alpha 0 to 5. The IGoR algorithm was used to calculate generation probabilities for clones in the paired samples taken before and after chemotherapy. In TCRdb, the public reads were trimmed at Q25 with fastp and aligned with MiXCR, with productive beta chains retained. Identical CDR3 protein sequences are pooled into one entry, listed with their most common genes and DNA. The V and J calls were not made by the authors but by TCRdb's processing. This sample gives 1,500 or so distinct CDR3 sequences in total; around 21% of them show up just once. Of the sample, about 38% is held by the ten largest clones.

This sequence was found in a human donor with a solid tumor. This receptor chain uses TRBV27 and TRBJ2-6; the D gene lacks a confident call. Sequenced input: blood. The CDR3 protein sequence reads: CASSQTRLAGANVLTF. The DNA is TGTGCCAGCAGCCAAACGAGGTTAGCTGGGGCCAACGTCCTGACTTTC.